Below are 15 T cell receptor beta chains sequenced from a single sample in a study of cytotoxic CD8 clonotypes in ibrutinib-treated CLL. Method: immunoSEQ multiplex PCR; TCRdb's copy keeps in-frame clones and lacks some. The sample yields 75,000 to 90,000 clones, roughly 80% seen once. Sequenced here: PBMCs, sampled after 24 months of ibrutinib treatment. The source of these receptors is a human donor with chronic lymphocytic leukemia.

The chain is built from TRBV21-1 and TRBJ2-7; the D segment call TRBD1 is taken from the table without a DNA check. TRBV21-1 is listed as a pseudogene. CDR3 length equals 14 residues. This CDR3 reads CASSLRDMLDEQYF. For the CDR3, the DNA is TGTGCCAGCAGCCTACGCGACATGTTGGACGAGCAGTACTTC.

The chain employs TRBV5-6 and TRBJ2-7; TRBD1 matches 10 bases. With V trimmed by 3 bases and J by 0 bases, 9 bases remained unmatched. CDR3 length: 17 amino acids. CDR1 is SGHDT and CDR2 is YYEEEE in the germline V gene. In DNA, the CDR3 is TGTGCCAGCAGCTCCGCCGGGACAGGGGAATTCTCCTACGAGCAGTACTTC. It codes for CASSSAGTGEFSYEQYF.

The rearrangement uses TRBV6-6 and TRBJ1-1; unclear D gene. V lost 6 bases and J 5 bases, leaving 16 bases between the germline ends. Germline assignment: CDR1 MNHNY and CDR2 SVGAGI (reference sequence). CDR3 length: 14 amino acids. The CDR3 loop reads CASSLQGRVTEAFF. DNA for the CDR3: TGTGCCAGCAGCCTACAAGGTAGGGTGACTGAAGCTTTCTTT.

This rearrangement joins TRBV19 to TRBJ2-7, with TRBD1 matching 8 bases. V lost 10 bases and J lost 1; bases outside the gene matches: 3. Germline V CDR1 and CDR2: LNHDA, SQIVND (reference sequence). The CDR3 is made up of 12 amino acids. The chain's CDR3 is CATRDRSYEQYF. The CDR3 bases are TGTGCCACCAGGGACAGGTCCTACGAGCAGTACTTC.

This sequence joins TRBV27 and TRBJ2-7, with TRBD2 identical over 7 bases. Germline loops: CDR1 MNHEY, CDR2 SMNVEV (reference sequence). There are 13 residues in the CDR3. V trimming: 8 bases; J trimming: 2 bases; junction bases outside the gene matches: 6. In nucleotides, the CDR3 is TGTGCCAGCTCCCCTGGGGGGGCCTACGAGCAGTACTTC. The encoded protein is CASSPGGAYEQYF.

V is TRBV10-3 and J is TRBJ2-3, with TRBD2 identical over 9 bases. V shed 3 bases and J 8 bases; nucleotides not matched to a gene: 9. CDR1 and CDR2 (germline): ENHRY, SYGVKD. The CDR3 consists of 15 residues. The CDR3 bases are TGTGCCATCAGTGATTCGACAGCGGGAGGACTTACGCAGTATTTT. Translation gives CAISDSTAGGLTQYF.

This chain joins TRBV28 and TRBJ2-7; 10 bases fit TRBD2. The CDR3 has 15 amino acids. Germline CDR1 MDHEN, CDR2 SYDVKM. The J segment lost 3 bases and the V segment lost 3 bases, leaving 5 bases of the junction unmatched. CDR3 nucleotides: TGTGCCAGCAGTTTCTCTAGCGGGAGTATCTACGAGCAGTACTTC. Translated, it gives CASSFSSGSIYEQYF. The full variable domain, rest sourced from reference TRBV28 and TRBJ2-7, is DVKVTQSSRYLVKRTGEKVFLECVQDMDHENMFWYRQDPGLGLRLIYFSYDVKMKEKGDIPEGYSVSREKKERFSLILESASTNQTSMYLCASSFSSGSIYEQYFGPGTRLTVT.

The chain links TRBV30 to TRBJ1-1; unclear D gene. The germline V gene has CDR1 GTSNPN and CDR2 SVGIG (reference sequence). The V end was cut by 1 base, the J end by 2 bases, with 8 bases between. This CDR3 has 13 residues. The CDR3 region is CAWSGSQNTEAFF. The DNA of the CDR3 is TGTGCCTGGAGTGGCAGCCAAAACACTGAAGCTTTCTTT.

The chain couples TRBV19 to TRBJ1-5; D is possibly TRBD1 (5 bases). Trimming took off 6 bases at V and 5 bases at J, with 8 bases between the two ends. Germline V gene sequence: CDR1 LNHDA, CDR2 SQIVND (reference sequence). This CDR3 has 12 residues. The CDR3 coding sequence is TGTGCCAGTAGGCAGGGCTATCAGCCCCAGCATTTT. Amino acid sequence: CASRQGYQPQHF.

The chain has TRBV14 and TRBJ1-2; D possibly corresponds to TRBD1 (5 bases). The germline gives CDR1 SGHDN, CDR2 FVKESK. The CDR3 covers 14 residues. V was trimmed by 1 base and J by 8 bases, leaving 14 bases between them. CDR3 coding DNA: TGTGCCAGCAGCCAAGTTGGAGGGGCGAGAGGCTACACCTTC. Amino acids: CASSQVGGARGYTF.

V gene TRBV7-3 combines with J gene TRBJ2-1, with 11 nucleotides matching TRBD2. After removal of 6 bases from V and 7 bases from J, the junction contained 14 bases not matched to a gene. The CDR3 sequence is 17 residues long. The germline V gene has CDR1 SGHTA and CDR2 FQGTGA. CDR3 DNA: TGTGCCAGCAGTTCTACCCGACTAGCGGGACTGCATAATGAGCAGTTCTTC. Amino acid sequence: CASSSTRLAGLHNEQFF.

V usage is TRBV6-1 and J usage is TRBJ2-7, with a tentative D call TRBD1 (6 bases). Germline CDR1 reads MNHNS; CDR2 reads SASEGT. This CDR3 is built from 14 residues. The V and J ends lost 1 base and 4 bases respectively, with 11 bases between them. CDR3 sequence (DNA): TGTGCCAGCAGTGAAGGGGGGCGTAGGTACGAGCAGTACTTC. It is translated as CASSEGGRRYEQYF.

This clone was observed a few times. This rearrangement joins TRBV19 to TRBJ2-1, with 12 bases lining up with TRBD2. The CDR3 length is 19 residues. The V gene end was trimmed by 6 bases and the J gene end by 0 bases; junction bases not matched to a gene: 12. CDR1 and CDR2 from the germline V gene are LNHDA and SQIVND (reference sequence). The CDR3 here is CASSRGTSGSRSSYNEQFF. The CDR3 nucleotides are TGTGCCAGTAGCCGCGGGACTAGCGGGTCAAGGAGCTCCTACAATGAGCAGTTCTTC.

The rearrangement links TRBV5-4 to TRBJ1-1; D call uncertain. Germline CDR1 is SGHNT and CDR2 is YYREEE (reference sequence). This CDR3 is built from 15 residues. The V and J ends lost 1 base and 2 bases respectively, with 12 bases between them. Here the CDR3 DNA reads TGTGCCAGCAGCTTGCCGGGCCGACATAACACTGAAGCTTTCTTT. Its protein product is CASSLPGRHNTEAFF.

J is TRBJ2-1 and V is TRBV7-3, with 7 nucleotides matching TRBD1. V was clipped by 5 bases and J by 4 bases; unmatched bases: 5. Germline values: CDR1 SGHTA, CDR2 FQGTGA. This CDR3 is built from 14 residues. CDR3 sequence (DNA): TGTGCCAGCAGCCGCGGACAGGAGTACAATGAGCAGTTCTTC. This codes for CASSRGQEYNEQFF.